This T cell receptor beta chain came from a study of cytomegalovirus exposure and HLA in healthy donors. Primers: 60 Vbeta forward and 13 Jbeta reverse. Method: immunoSEQ multiplex PCR; TCRdb's copy keeps in-frame clones and lacks some. In the table there are some 130,000 clones, over 75% of which are singletons. Overall study results and limits: The study found most TCR sequences rare, yet found some public TCRs in many donors.

There are 15 residues in the CDR3. Remarks on this clone: Its antigen is unidentified.

The TCR was taken from a boy aged 5-17 years in good health and CMV-seronegative. The gene calls are TRBV21-1 and TRBJ2-7; TRBD2, the table's D call, lacks a check against the DNA. TRBV21-1 is labeled a pseudogene. Material: PBMCs. Written as DNA, the CDR3 is TGTGCCCGACCGTCACTAGCGGGCAGCTCCTACGAGCAGTACTTC. Translated, it gives CARPSLAGSSYEQYF.